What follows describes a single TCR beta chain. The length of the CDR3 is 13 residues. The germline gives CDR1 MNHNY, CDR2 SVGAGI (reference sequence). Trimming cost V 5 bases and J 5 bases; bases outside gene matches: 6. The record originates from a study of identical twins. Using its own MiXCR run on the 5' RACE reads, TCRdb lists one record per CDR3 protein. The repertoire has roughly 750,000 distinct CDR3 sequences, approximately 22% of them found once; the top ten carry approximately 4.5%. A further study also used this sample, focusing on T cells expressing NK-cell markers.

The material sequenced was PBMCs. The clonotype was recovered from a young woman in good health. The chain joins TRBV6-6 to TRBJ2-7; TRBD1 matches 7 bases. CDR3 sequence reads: CASSPRGLHEQYF. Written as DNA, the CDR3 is TGTGCCAGCAGTCCTAGGGGGCTCCACGAGCAGTACTTC.